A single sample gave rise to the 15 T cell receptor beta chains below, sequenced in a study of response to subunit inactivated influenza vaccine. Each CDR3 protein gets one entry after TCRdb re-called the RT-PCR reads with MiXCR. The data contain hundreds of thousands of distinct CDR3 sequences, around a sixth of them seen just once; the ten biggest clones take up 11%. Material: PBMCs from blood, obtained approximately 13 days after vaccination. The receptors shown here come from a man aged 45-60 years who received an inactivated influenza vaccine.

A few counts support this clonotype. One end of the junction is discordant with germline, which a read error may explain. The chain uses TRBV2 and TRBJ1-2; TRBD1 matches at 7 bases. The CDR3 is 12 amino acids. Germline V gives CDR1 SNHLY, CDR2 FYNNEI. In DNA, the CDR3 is TGTGCCAGCAGGTTGGACAGGAGTTTCCTTTTCTTC. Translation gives CASRLDRSFLFF.

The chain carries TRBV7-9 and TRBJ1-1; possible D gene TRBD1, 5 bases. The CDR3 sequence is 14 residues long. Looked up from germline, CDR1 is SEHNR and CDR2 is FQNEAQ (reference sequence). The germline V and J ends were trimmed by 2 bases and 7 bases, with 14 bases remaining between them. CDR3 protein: CASSLSRAESEAFF. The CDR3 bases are TGTGCCAGCAGCTTAAGCAGGGCGGAAAGTGAAGCTTTCTTT.

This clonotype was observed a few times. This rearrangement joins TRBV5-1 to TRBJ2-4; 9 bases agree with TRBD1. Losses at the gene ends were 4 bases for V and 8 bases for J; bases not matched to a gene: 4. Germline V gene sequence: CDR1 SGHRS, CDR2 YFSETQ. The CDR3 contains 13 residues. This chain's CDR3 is CASSLDRGDIQYF. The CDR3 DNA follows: TGCGCCAGCAGCCTGGACAGGGGTGACATTCAGTACTTC.

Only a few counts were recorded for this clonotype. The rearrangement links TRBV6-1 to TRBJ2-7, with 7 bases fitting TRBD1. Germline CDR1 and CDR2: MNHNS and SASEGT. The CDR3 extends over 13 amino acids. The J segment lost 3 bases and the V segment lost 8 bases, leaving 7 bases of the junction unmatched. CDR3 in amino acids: CASRRGMNYEQYF. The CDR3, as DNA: TGTGCCAGCCGCAGGGGGATGAACTACGAGCAGTACTTC.

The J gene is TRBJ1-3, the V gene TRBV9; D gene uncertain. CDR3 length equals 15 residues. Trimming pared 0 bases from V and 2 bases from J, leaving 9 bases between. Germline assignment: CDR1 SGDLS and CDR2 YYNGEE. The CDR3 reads CASSVEGIAGNTIYF. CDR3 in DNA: TGTGCCAGCAGCGTAGAAGGTATCGCTGGAAACACCATATATTTT.

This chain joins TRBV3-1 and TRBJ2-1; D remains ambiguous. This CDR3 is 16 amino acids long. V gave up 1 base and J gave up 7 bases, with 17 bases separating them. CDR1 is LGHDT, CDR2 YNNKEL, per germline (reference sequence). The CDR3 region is CASSQGETVGLNEQFF. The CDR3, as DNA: TGTGCCAGCAGCCAAGGGGAAACGGTGGGCTTGAATGAGCAGTTCTTC.

The CDR3 DNA reads TGCAGCGTTGTGAGGGAAACTGAAGCTTTCTTT. Protein sequence: CSVVRETEAFF. The V gene is TRBV29-1, the J gene TRBJ1-1, with D unresolved. The CDR3 spans 11 residues. From germline, CDR1 is SQVTM and CDR2 ANQGSEA. V lost 4 bases and J 5 bases, leaving 8 bases between the germline ends.

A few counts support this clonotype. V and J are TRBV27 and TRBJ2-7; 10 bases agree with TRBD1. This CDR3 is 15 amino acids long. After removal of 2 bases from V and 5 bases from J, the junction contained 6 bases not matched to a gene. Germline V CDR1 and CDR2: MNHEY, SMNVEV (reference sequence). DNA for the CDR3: TGTGCCAGCAGTTTAGGGGGACAGGGGCTCAACGAGCAGTACTTC. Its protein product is CASSLGGQGLNEQYF.

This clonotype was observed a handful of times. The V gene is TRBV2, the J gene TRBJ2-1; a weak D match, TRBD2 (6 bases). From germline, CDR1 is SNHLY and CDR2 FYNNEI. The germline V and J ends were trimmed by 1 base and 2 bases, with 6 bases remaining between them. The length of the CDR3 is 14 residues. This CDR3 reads CASSEERAYNEQFF. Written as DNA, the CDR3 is TGTGCCAGCAGTGAAGAGCGGGCCTACAATGAGCAGTTCTTC.

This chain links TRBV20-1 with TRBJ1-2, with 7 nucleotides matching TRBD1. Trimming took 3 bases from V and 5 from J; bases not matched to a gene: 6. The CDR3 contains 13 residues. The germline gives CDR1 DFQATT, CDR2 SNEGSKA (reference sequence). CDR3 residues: CSASRDREYGYTF. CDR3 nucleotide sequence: TGCAGTGCTAGCCGGGACAGAGAATATGGCTACACCTTC.

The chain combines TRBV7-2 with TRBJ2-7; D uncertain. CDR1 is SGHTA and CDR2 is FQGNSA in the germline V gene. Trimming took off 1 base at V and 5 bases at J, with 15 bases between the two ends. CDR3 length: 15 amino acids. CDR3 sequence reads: CASSLGADKANEQYF. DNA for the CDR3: TGTGCCAGCAGCTTAGGGGCCGATAAGGCGAACGAGCAGTACTTC.

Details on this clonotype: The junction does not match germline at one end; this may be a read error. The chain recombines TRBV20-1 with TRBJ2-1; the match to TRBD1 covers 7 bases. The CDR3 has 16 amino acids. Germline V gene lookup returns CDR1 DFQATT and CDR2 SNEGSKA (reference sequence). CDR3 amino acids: CSSRDGGQTIYNEQFF. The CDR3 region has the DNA TGCAGTTCTAGAGATGGGGGACAGACAATCTACAATGAGCAGTTCTTC.

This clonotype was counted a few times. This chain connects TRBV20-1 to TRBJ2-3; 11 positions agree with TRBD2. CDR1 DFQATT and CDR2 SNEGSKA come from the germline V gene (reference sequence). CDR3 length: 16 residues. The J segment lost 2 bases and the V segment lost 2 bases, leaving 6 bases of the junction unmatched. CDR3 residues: CSARIGLAGYTDTQYF. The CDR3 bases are TGCAGTGCTAGAATCGGACTAGCGGGTTACACAGATACGCAGTATTTT.

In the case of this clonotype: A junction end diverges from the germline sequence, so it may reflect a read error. CDR3 region: CAGSMLWGVGRPETQYF. CDR3 sequence (DNA): TGTGCCGGCAGCATGCTTTGGGGGGTCGGGAGGCCAGAGACCCAGTACTTC. V and J are TRBV27 and TRBJ2-5; 7 nucleotides agree with TRBD2. The CDR3 runs 17 residues. Per germline, CDR1 MNHEY and CDR2 SMNVEV (reference sequence).

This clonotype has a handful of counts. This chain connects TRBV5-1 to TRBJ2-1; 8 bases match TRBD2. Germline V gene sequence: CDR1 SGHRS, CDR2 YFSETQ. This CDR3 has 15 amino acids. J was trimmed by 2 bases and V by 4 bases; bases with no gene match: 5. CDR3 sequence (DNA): TGCGCCAGCAGCATGACTAGCGTAACCTACAATGAGCAGTTCTTC. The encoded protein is CASSMTSVTYNEQFF.